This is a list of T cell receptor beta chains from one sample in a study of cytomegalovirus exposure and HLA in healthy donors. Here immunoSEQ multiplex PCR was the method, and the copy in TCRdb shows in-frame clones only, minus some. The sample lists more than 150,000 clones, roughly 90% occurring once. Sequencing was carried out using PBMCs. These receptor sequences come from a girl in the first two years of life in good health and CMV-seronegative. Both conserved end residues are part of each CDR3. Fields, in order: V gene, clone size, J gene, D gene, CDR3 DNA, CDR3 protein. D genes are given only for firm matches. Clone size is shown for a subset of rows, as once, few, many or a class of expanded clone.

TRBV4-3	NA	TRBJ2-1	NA	TGCGCCAGCAGCCCCCTCTCCTACAATGAGCAGTTCTTC	CASSPLSYNEQFF
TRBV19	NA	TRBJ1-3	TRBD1	TGTGCCAGTAGTATAGGGGACAGAACTGGAAACACCATATATTTT	CASSIGDRTGNTIYF
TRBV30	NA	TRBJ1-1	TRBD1	TGTGCCTGGAGTACAGGGGGAGGTACTGAAGCTTTCTTT	CAWSTGGGTEAFF
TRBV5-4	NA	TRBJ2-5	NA	TGTGCCAGCAGCTTGGCCGGGACAACTACCGGGACCCAGTACTTC	CASSLAGTTTGTQYF
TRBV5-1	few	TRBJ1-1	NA	TGCGCCAGCAGTCCCCAGGGACGGGAGAGCACTGAAGCTTTCTTT	CASSPQGRESTEAFF
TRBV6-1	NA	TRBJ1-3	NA	TGTGCCAGCAGTGTACGTCGGGGAAACACCATATATTTT	CASSVRRGNTIYF
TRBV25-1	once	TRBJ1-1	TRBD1	TGTGCCAGCAGCCCCGGGACAGAAAACACTGAAGCTTTCTTT	CASSPGTENTEAFF
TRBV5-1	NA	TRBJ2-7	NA	TGCGCCAGCAGCTTCACAGCGGAACCCTACGAGCAGTACTTC	CASSFTAEPYEQYF
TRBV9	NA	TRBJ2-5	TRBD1	TGTGCCAGCAGCGTGAATGCCCCCGGGACAGGGGTAGGTGAGACCCAGTACTTC	CASSVNAPGTGVGETQYF
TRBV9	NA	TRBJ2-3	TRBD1	TGTGCCAGCAGCGACGGACAGGGGGCAGATACGCAGTATTTT	CASSDGQGADTQYF
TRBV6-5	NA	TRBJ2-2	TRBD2	TGTGCCAGCAGTTACGGGCTAGCGGTGAACACCGGGGAGCTGTTTTTT	CASSYGLAVNTGELFF
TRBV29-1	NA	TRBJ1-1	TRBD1	TGCAGCGTTGAGACAGGGTCCCTGAACACTGAAGCTTTCTTT	CSVETGSLNTEAFF
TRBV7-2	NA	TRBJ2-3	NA	TGTGCCAGCAGCTCACCTCTAGAACAGTATTTT	CASSSPLEQYF
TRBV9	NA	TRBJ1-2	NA	TGTGCCAGCAGCGCGGGACATTTAGATGGCTACACCTTC	CASSAGHLDGYTF
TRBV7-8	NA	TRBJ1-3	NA	TGTGCCAGCAGCTTAGCGAGGACGGGGTCCCTTGGAAACACCATATATTTT	CASSLARTGSLGNTIYF
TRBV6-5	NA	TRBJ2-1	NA	TGTGCCAGCAGTTACCCTCGCGGGAATGAGCAGTTCTTC	CASSYPRGNEQFF
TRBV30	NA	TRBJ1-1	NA	TGTGCCTGGGCTTCGCTCCTGGGGGCAATGAACACTGAAGCTTTCTTT	CAWASLLGAMNTEAFF